This T cell receptor beta chain derives from a study of CD8 T cells in ankylosing spondylitis. Each CDR3 protein gets one entry after TCRdb re-called the 5' RACE reads with MiXCR. Among hundreds of thousands of distinct CDR3 sequences listed, 20% to 30% were seen once. The CDR3 consists of 16 residues. V shed 2 bases, J shed 1 base, and the junction held 3 bases outside the gene matches. Germline CDR1 reads SGHTA; CDR2 reads FQGNSA. The sequencing sample was made of blood, either unsorted or a sorted T cell fraction (not recorded which). The chain is built from TRBV7-2 and TRBJ2-3; 10 positions match TRBD2. This TCR was sampled from a male donor with ankylosing spondylitis or in good health (not recorded which). The CDR3 protein is CASSLIAGGRTDTQYF. DNA for the CDR3: TGTGCCAGCAGCTTAATAGCGGGAGGCCGCACAGATACGCAGTATTTT. Full variable domain (missing parts from reference TRBV7-2 and TRBJ2-3): GAGVSQSPSNKVTEKGKDVELRCDPISGHTALYWYRQSLGQGLEFLIYFQGNSAPDKSGLPSDRFSAERTGGSVSTLTIQRTQQEDSAVYLCASSLIAGGRTDTQYFGPGTRLTVL.